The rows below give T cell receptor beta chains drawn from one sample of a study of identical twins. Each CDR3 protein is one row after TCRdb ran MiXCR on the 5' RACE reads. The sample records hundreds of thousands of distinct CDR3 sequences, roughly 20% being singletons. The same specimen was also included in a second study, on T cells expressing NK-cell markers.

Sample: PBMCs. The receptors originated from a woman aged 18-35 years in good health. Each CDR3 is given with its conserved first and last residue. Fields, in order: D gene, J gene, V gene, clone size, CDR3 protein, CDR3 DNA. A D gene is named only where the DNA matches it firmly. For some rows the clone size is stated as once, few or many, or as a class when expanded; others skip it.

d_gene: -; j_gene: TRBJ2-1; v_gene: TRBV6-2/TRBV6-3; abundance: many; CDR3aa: CASSSGRPGNEQFF; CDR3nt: TGTGCCAGCAGTTCGGGCAGGCCGGGGAATGAGCAGTTCTTC
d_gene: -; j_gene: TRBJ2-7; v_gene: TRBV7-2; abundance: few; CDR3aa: CASLGWGEQYF; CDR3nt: TGTGCCAGCCTAGGGTGGGGCGAGCAGTACTTC
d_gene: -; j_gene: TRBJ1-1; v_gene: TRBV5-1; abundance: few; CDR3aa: CASSLEGRRVNTEAFF; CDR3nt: TGCGCCAGCAGCTTGGAGGGGAGGAGAGTGAACACTGAAGCTTTCTTT
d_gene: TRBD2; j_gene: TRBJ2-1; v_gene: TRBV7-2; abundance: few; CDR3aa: CASSARGGAYNEQFF; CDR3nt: TGTGCCAGCAGCGCCCGGGGGGGCGCCTACAATGAGCAGTTCTTC
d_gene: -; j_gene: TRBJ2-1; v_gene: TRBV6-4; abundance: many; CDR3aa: CASSDNRGRGSDEQFF; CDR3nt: TGTGCCAGCAGTGACAACCGGGGGCGAGGTTCGGATGAGCAGTTCTTC
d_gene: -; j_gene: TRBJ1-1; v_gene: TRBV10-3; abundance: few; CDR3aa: CAISESAGGSTEAFF; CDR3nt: TGTGCCATCAGTGAGTCCGCGGGAGGAAGCACTGAAGCTTTCTTT
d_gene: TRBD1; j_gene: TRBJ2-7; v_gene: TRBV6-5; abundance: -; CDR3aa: CASSTNTGGASSEQYF; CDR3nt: TGTGCCAGCAGTACTAATACAGGGGGCGCGTCTTCCGAGCAGTACTTC
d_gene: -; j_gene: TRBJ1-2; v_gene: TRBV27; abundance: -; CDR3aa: CASKFAGDSYGYTF; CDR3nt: TGTGCCAGCAAGTTCGCCGGGGATAGCTATGGCTACACCTTC
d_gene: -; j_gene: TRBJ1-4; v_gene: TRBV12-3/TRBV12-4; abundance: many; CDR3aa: CASSPQTATNEKLFF; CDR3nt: TGTGCCAGCAGTCCTCAGACAGCAACTAATGAAAAACTGTTTTTT
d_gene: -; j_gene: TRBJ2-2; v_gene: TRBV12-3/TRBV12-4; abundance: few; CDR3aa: CASRETGATGELFF; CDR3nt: TGTGCCAGCAGGGAGACAGGAGCGACCGGGGAGCTGTTTTTT
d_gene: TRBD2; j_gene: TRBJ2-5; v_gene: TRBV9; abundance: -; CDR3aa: CASSAIAGQETQYF; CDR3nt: TGTGCCAGCAGCGCAATAGCGGGGCAAGAGACCCAGTACTTC
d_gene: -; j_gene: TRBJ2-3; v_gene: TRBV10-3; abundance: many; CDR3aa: CAISSYTDTQYF; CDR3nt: TGTGCCATCAGTTCCTACACAGATACGCAGTATTTT